The sample holds one count of the clone carrying this T cell receptor beta chain. This specimen belongs to a study of T cell changes during pregnancy in multiple sclerosis. TCRdb's copy holds only in-frame clones and misses some; the assay was immunoSEQ multiplex PCR. The sample consists of about 73,000 clones, over 80% of them appearing once. The CDR3 is 16 residues long. V gave up 3 bases and J gave up 7 bases; unmatched junction bases: 9. CDR1 is SGHDT and CDR2 is YYEEEE in the germline V gene. The clonotype was recovered from a female donor in good health, enrolled as a control in a pregnancy study. The sample was peripheral blood, taken in the third trimester of pregnancy. The chain employs TRBV5-6 and TRBJ1-4, with TRBD1 matching 10 bases. In DNA form, the CDR3 reads TGTGCCAGCAGCTCCGGGACAGGGGTCGACTTTGAAAAACTGTTTTTT. Its translation: CASSSGTGVDFEKLFF. Using reference TRBV5-6 and TRBJ1-4 for the parts outside the CDR3, the full variable domain is DAGVTQSPTHLIKTRGQQVTLRCSPKSGHDTVSWYQQALGQGPQFIFQYYEEEERQRGNFPDRFSGHQFPNYSSELNVNALLLGDSALYLCASSSGTGVDFEKLFFGSGTQLSVL.